The T cell receptor (beta chain) under discussion was sequenced for a study of blood T cell repertoires in COVID-19. Study-wide background: PBMCs, B-cell-depleted T cells, or T cells were the source of the cDNA or gDNA that made up the material.

CDR3 size: 14 residues. The V and J ends lost 1 base and 4 bases respectively, with 8 bases between them. Germline V gene sequence: CDR1 LGHDT, CDR2 YNNKEL (reference sequence). The assay was immunoSEQ multiplex PCR, and TCRdb's table has in-frame clones only and misses some. Of under 300,000 clones listed, approximately 86% are singletons. While infection was still active, Seattle patients were enrolled and then followed longitudinally. The TCR sequence derives from a woman between 70 and 85 years old with COVID-19, enrolled during active disease. This sequence joins TRBV3-1 (or the pseudogene TRBV3-2) and TRBJ1-3; tentatively, D is TRBD1 (6 bases). The specimen was peripheral blood. The CDR3 here is CASSQGGLGNTIYF. DNA of the CDR3: TGTGCCAGCAGCCAAGGGGGGCTCGGAAACACCATATATTTT.